This T cell receptor beta chain stems from a study of cytomegalovirus exposure and HLA in healthy donors. The PCR ran on 60 Vbeta and 13 Jbeta primers. In the study's own analysis: A later analysis counted 80 million or so unique TCR beta chains, around 10 million shared. Sequenced by immunoSEQ multiplex PCR; TCRdb stores in-frame clones only, minus some. V, J and clone size are taken as reported in that table, and D and trimming were inferred from the DNA itself. The data contain around 130,000 clones, around 71% of them singletons. V lost 7 bases, J lost 0 bases, and 7 bases stayed unmatched. The CDR3 has 15 residues. Per the germline V gene, CDR1 is ENHRY and CDR2 is SYGVKD.

This sequence was found in a woman aged 55-75 years in good health and CMV-seropositive. Source material: PBMCs. The V and J genes are TRBV10-3 and TRBJ2-3; 7 bases match TRBD1. The CDR3 is CAITQGTASTDTQYF. The CDR3 nucleotides read TGTGCCATCACCCAAGGGACAGCTAGCACAGATACGCAGTATTTT.